The 2 T cell receptor beta chains below all came from one sample that was sequenced in a study of identical twins. TCRdb passed the 5' RACE reads through MiXCR, listing each CDR3 protein once. This repertoire shows about 200,000 distinct CDR3 sequences, roughly a tenth found once; its top ten account for more than 8.5%. Material for sequencing was memory T cells sorted from blood. The receptors come from a man in his fifties in good health.

The rearrangement joins TRBV20-1 to TRBJ2-6, with D uncertain. Germline V gives CDR1 DFQATT, CDR2 SNEGSKA (reference sequence). Trimming removed 5 bases at V and 0 bases at J, with 8 bases between. The CDR3 extends over 14 amino acids. The CDR3 reads CSARPVSGANVLTF. CDR3 sequence (DNA): TGCAGTGCTCGTCCAGTCTCTGGGGCCAACGTCCTGACTTTC.

In this sample, this clonotype turned up many times. The chain employs TRBV4-1 and TRBJ1-1; tentatively, D is TRBD1 (5 bases). The V gene's germline CDR1 is MGHRA and CDR2 YSYEKL. There are 13 residues in the CDR3. V lost 0 bases and J lost 6, with 8 bases in between. The CDR3 sequence is CASSQEPTAEAFF. CDR3 nucleotides: TGCGCCAGCAGCCAAGAGCCGACAGCTGAAGCTTTCTTT.